Presented here are 30 T cell receptor beta chains from one specimen sequenced in a study of CD8 T cells in Susac syndrome. RNA was extracted with the RNeasy kit, and a quantity of roughly 0.5 to 1 ug was reverse transcribed using random hexamers. One entry per CDR3 protein, called by TCRdb with MiXCR from the immunoSEQ multiplex PCR reads. This table has fewer than 200,000 distinct CDR3 sequences, under 95% appearing once. The sequenced sample was CD4+ T cells from PBMCs. The receptor set was obtained from a human donor with Susac syndrome.

This rearrangement joins TRBV6-5 to TRBJ2-5, with D hard to call. V lost 7 bases, J lost 5 bases, and 20 bases lay in between. The germline CDR1 and CDR2 sequences are MNHEY and SVGAGI. The CDR3 has 15 amino acids. DNA of the CDR3: TGTGCCAGCATCTACCGTTTCGGTAGCTCGGAGACCCAGTACTTC. It specifies CASIYRFGSSETQYF.

The gene calls are TRBV5-1 and TRBJ2-3; 7 nucleotides align to TRBD2. After removal of 6 bases from V and 1 base from J, the junction contained 8 bases not matched to a gene. The CDR3 is 15 amino acids. CDR1 is SGHRS, CDR2 YFSETQ, per germline. The CDR3 sequence: CASTMVGLRTDTQYF. As DNA, the CDR3 is TGCGCCAGCACCATGGTGGGACTACGCACAGATACGCAGTATTTT.

V is TRBV2 and J is TRBJ2-5; perhaps TRBD1 as D (6 bases). The CDR3 sequence is 13 residues long. Trimming shortened V by 6 bases and J by 5 bases, and 13 bases separated the two germline ends. Per germline, CDR1 SNHLY and CDR2 FYNNEI. CDR3 nucleotides: TGTGCCAGCAGGGTAACAGGGACCGAGACCCAGTACTTC. Translating gives CASRVTGTETQYF.

The rearrangement uses TRBV25-1 and TRBJ1-6; D is ambiguous. Germline V gene lookup returns CDR1 MGHDK and CDR2 SYGVNS. V was trimmed by 1 base and J by 14 bases, leaving 12 bases between them. The CDR3 totals 13 residues. Here the CDR3 DNA reads TGTGCCAGCAGTGAATCCTCCCGTCCCACCCTCCACTTT. Encoded protein: CASSESSRPTLHF.

V usage is TRBV20-1 and J usage is TRBJ1-2; the match to TRBD1 covers 8 bases. This CDR3 region has 15 residues. Germline CDR1 and CDR2: DFQATT and SNEGSKA (reference sequence). V dropped 6 bases and J dropped 2; count of bases not matched to a gene: 11. The CDR3 DNA follows: TGCAGTGCCCGACCGCCGGGACAGGAGAACTATGGCTACACCTTC. It specifies CSARPPGQENYGYTF.

The rearrangement uses TRBV6-1 and TRBJ1-5; 7 nucleotides match TRBD1. CDR1 and CDR2 from the germline V gene are MNHNS and SASEGT. V was pared by 3 bases and J by 1 base, with 6 bases of the junction left unmatched. This CDR3 has 16 amino acids. This CDR3 is CASSETGYTSNQPQHF. Here the CDR3 DNA reads TGTGCCAGCAGTGAGACAGGGTATACCAGCAATCAGCCCCAGCATTTT.

The V gene is TRBV30, the J gene TRBJ1-1; D gene ambiguous. The CDR3 is made up of 13 amino acids. Per the germline V gene, CDR1 is GTSNPN and CDR2 is SVGIG (reference sequence). Trimming cost V 0 bases and J 1 base, with 6 bases left between them. The CDR3 is CAWSVRANTEAFF. The CDR3 bases are TGTGCCTGGAGTGTACGGGCGAACACTGAAGCTTTCTTT.

This clonotype appeared a few times. The chain links TRBV9 to TRBJ2-1, with 7 bases aligning to TRBD1. V lost 7 bases to trimming and J lost 9 bases; unmatched junction nucleotides: 10. This CDR3 contains 13 residues. In germline, CDR1 is SGDLS, CDR2 YYNGEE. This CDR3 is CASGRQGGGEQFF. In DNA form, the CDR3 reads TGTGCCAGCGGCAGACAGGGTGGGGGTGAGCAGTTCTTC.

The chain joins TRBV21-1 to TRBJ1-6. TRBV21-1 is flagged as a pseudogene. This CDR3 has 9 residues. CDR3 in amino acids: CASSKMARF. CDR3 nucleotides: TGTGCCAGCAGCAAGATGGCACGCTTT.

With respect to this clonotype: Relative to the germline gene, one junction end is altered; a read error may explain this. The chain recombines TRBV7-9 with TRBJ2-3; 7 bases match TRBD1. The CDR3 extends over 15 amino acids. Germline CDR1 SEHNR, CDR2 FQNEAQ (reference sequence). Here the CDR3 DNA reads TGTGCCAGCAGTTTAGGGACAGCTAGCACAGATACGCAGTATTTT. Translation: CASSLGTASTDTQYF. Variable domain in full (rest from reference TRBV7-9 and TRBJ2-3): DTGVSQNPRHKITKRGQNVTFRCDPISEHNRLYWYRQTLGQGPEFLTYFQNEAQLEKSRLLSDRFSAERPKGSFSTLEIQRTEQGDSAMYLCASSLGTASTDTQYFGPGTRLTVL.

J is TRBJ2-3 and V is TRBV29-1, with D perhaps being TRBD1 or TRBD2 (6 bases each). The V and J ends lost 8 bases and 2 bases respectively, with 20 bases between them. Germline V gene lookup returns CDR1 SQVTM and CDR2 ANQGSEA. The CDR3 is 15 amino acids. The CDR3 DNA follows: TGCAGCACCCGATGGGGGGCGGGGAACACAGATACGCAGTATTTT. It codes for CSTRWGAGNTDTQYF.

This chain uses TRBV6-4 with TRBJ1-6; D ambiguous. Trimming took 6 bases from V and 7 from J, leaving 10 bases between them. Germline CDR1 reads MRHNA; CDR2 reads SNTAGT. The CDR3 is 13 amino acids. CDR3 sequence reads: CASRDGPNSPLHF. The CDR3 DNA sequence: TGTGCCAGCAGGGACGGACCGAATTCACCCCTCCACTTT.

The rearrangement uses TRBV12-3 or TRBV12-4 and TRBJ2-3; 8 positions match TRBD2. The V gene end was trimmed by 0 bases and the J gene end by 2 bases; junction bases not matched to a gene: 4. This CDR3 has 16 amino acids. The CDR3 DNA is TGTGCCAGCAGTTTAGCGCGGCGGGGGGACACAGATACGCAGTATTTT. It translates to CASSLARRGDTDTQYF.

CDR3 sequence: CASSLVPTTETYGYTF. The CDR3 DNA reads as TGTGCCAGCAGCTTAGTTCCCACGACAGAAACCTATGGCTACACCTTC. The chain joins TRBV7-9 to TRBJ1-2; D perhaps matches TRBD1 (5 bases). The CDR3 extends over 16 amino acids. V shed 1 base and J shed 4 bases, with 16 bases lying between them. Looked up from germline, CDR1 is SEHNR and CDR2 is FQNEAQ (reference sequence).

This clonotype came up once. The V gene is TRBV9, the J gene TRBJ2-3; 8 bases map to TRBD2. The germline gives CDR1 SGDLS, CDR2 YYNGEE. The ends lost 4 bases at V and 7 bases at J; junction bases unmatched: 8. The CDR3 has 14 amino acids. The CDR3 sequence is CASSTGTSVYTQYF. The CDR3, as DNA: TGTGCCAGCAGCACCGGGACTAGTGTCTATACGCAGTATTTT. Complete variable domain (other parts from reference TRBV9 and TRBJ2-3): DSGVTQTPKHLITATGQRVTLRCSPRSGDLSVYWYQQSLDQGLQFLIQYYNGEERAKGNILERFSAQQFPDLHSELNLSSLELGDSALYFCASSTGTSVYTQYFGPGTRLTVL.

The chain carries TRBV20-1 and TRBJ1-2; 8 nucleotides line up with TRBD1. CDR1 and CDR2 (germline): DFQATT, SNEGSKA (reference sequence). The CDR3 extends over 14 amino acids. The CDR3: CSTPSGGPGYGYTF. The CDR3 DNA sequence: TGCTCCACACCGTCAGGGGGCCCCGGCTATGGCTACACCTTC.

The rearrangement links TRBV2 to TRBJ2-3, with a weak D call TRBD2 (5 bases). Between the trimmed V and J ends, which lost 4 bases and 0 bases, there was a span of 11 bases. This CDR3 region has 15 residues. Looked up from germline, CDR1 is SNHLY and CDR2 is FYNNEI. CDR3 residues: CASSVGERSTDTQYF. CDR3 DNA: TGTGCCAGCAGTGTGGGTGAGCGGAGCACAGATACGCAGTATTTT.

The chain uses TRBV9 and TRBJ2-5, with D maybe TRBD2 (5 bases). V was pared by 0 bases and J by 2 bases, with 8 bases between. This CDR3 comprises 14 residues. Germline-derived CDR1 and CDR2 are SGDLS and YYNGEE. For the CDR3, the DNA is TGTGCCAGCAGCGTAGACGAGCGGCAAGAGACCCAGTACTTC. This translates into CASSVDERQETQYF.

The CDR3 nucleotides read TGCGCCAGCAGCTTGGGACCCGGACCGAACACTGAAGCTTTCTTT. It yields the protein CASSLGPGPNTEAFF. The chain uses TRBV5-1 and TRBJ1-1; D is ambiguous. V was pared by 0 bases and J by 1 base, with 10 bases between. Germline loops: CDR1 SGHRS, CDR2 YFSETQ. This CDR3 comprises 15 residues.

The chain links TRBV6-2 or TRBV6-3 to TRBJ2-3; D perhaps matches TRBD1 (6 bases). The CDR3 consists of 17 residues. Trimming pared 0 bases from V and 8 bases from J, leaving 21 bases between. Per the germline V gene, CDR1 is MNHEY and CDR2 is SVGEGT. The CDR3 DNA reads TGTGCCAGCAGTTACTCCCCCCCGACAGGTGGAGAACGTACGCAGTATTTT. This sequence encodes CASSYSPPTGGERTQYF.

The chain is built from TRBV20-1 and TRBJ1-6; D uncertain. From germline, CDR1 is DFQATT and CDR2 SNEGSKA (reference sequence). Trimming removed 6 bases at V and 7 bases at J, with 10 bases between. The CDR3 spans 12 residues. The CDR3 here is CSALDKNSPLHF. The CDR3, as DNA: TGCAGTGCGCTTGACAAGAATTCACCCCTCCACTTT.

This clonotype was seen once. The genes are TRBV4-2 and TRBJ2-3, with TRBD1 as a possible D gene (5 bases). The V gene's germline CDR1 is LGHNA and CDR2 YNFKEQ. This CDR3 contains 16 residues. V lost 2 bases to trimming and J lost 4 bases, with 16 bases between them. The CDR3 DNA reads as TGTGCCAGCAGCCAACAGGGAAACCCAGACCCAGATACGCAGTATTTT. Amino acid sequence: CASSQQGNPDPDTQYF.

The chain is built from TRBV11-3 and TRBJ2-3, with 7 bases aligning to TRBD1. From germline, CDR1 is SGHNT and CDR2 YENEEA. This CDR3 has 14 amino acids. The junction had 5 bases not matched to a gene; V was cut back by 5 bases and J by 3 bases. The CDR3 region has the DNA TGTGCCAGCAGCGCCCGGACAGGAACAGATACGCAGTATTTT. Translation gives CASSARTGTDTQYF.

The chain links TRBV5-1 to TRBJ2-3; 13 positions agree with TRBD2. CDR1 and CDR2 (germline): SGHRS, YFSETQ. Trimming at V came to 5 bases and at J to 4 bases, leaving 7 bases not matched to a gene. CDR3 length: 16 amino acids. DNA of the CDR3: TGCGCCAGCAGGCCTACTAGCGGGGGGGCGGCAGATACGCAGTATTTT. Translated, it gives CASRPTSGGAADTQYF.

CDR3: CSGGPATQYF. Here the CDR3 DNA reads TGCAGCGGAGGGCCTGCTACGCAGTATTTT. The chain carries TRBV29-1 and TRBJ2-3, with D perhaps matching TRBD2 (5 bases). Per the germline V gene, CDR1 is SQVTM and CDR2 is ANQGSEA. With 7 bases removed from V and 8 bases from J, the gap between germline ends came to 10 bases. This CDR3 contains 10 residues.

This clonotype was detected only once. This rearrangement joins TRBV20-1 to TRBJ2-3, with a weak D call TRBD2 (5 bases). With 6 bases removed from V and 2 bases from J, the gap between germline ends came to 18 bases. The germline CDR1 and CDR2 sequences are DFQATT and SNEGSKA (reference sequence). The CDR3 sequence is 15 residues long. The CDR3 DNA is TGCAGTGCACCCGAAGGCGGGCGGAACACAGATACGCAGTATTTT. Amino acid sequence: CSAPEGGRNTDTQYF.

The chain employs TRBV6-2 or TRBV6-3 and TRBJ1-6; D gene uncertain. Germline lookup yields CDR1 MNHEY and CDR2 SVGEGT. The CDR3 covers 12 residues. The V and J ends lost 2 bases and 7 bases respectively, with 3 bases between them. The CDR3 region is CASSYANSPLHF. As DNA, the CDR3 is TGTGCCAGCAGTTACGCGAATTCACCCCTCCACTTT.

The chain recombines TRBV20-1 with TRBJ2-1; 8 bases agree with TRBD2. Germline trimming cut 3 bases from V and 1 base from J; bases unmatched to any gene: 8. Germline V gene data show CDR1 as DFQATT and CDR2 as SNEGSKA (reference sequence). The CDR3 is 16 residues long. CDR3 bases: TGCAGTGCTAGGTCAGGAGCGGGGGATTCCTACAATGAGCAGTTCTTC. It is translated as CSARSGAGDSYNEQFF.

The chain couples TRBV20-1 to TRBJ2-3, with 8 bases lining up with TRBD1. CDR3 length equals 15 residues. Germline V gene lookup returns CDR1 DFQATT and CDR2 SNEGSKA (reference sequence). Trimming at V came to 6 bases and at J to 4 bases, leaving 12 bases not matched to a gene. Here the CDR3 DNA reads TGCAGTGCCTGGACAGGGATGGACGTGGCAGATACGCAGTATTTT. The encoded protein is CSAWTGMDVADTQYF.

The chain is built from TRBV4-3 and TRBJ1-1, with D perhaps TRBD1 (5 bases). The CDR3 is 15 residues long. Trimming shortened V by 3 bases and J by 10 bases, and 21 bases separated the two germline ends. Germline V CDR1 and CDR2: LGHNA, YSLEER. The CDR3 nucleotides are TGCGCCAGCAGCCAGGGATCCACAGGAGGGAGAGGAGCTTTCTTT. Amino acids: CASSQGSTGGRGAFF.